Each of the 9 T cell receptor beta chains below was sequenced from the same sample in a study of OX40 agonist ivuxolimab in advanced cancers. Assay used: immunoSEQ multiplex PCR; TCRdb lists only in-frame clones, some missing. The profile shows about 64,000 clones, approximately 88% of them singletons. Here the sequenced sample was CD4+ or CD8+ T cells sorted from blood, taken in a trial of the OX40 agonist ivuxolimab. The receptors were gathered from an adult with an advanced solid tumor such as melanoma, head and neck, liver or kidney cancer.

This clone has only one observation. The CDR3 DNA is TGTGCCAGCAGCTTCGGACAGGGGGTAAAACTGTTTTTT. Amino acids: CASSFGQGVKLFF. The chain recombines TRBV5-5 with TRBJ1-4, with TRBD1 matching over 10 bases. This CDR3 is built from 13 residues. Trimming took 2 bases from V and 10 from J; bases not matched to a gene: 2. Per the germline V gene, CDR1 is SGHKS and CDR2 is YYEKEE (reference sequence).

This clone has only one observation. Germline and junction disagree at one end, which may indicate a read error. The rearrangement uses TRBV7-7 and TRBJ2-1; D is possibly TRBD1 (6 bases). The CDR3 consists of 13 residues. Germline CDR1 SSHAT, CDR2 FNYEAQ (reference sequence). In nucleotides, the CDR3 is TGTGCTAGCAGCACCCAACAGGGTCGTGAGCAGTTCTTC. This codes for CASSTQQGREQFF.

The CDR3 spells CASSHYNSGANVLTF. The DNA for the CDR3 is TGTGCCAGCAGCCACTACAACTCTGGGGCCAACGTCCTGACTTTC. The V call is TRBV14, the J call TRBJ2-6; D is uncertain. The ends were cut back, 3 bases at V and 0 bases at J, with 6 bases in the middle. CDR1 is SGHDN and CDR2 is FVKESK in the germline V gene. CDR3 length: 15 residues.

This clone was recorded once. The rearrangement links TRBV5-5 to TRBJ1-5, with D perhaps matching TRBD1 (6 bases). Germline CDR1 reads SGHKS; CDR2 reads YYEKEE (reference sequence). V was cut by 3 bases and J by 3 bases, with 16 bases left in between. The CDR3 runs to 16 residues. CDR3 sequence: CASSSGQTPDNQPQHF. The CDR3 bases are TGTGCCAGCAGCTCCGGACAGACCCCGGACAATCAGCCCCAGCATTTT.

The chain combines TRBV5-5 with TRBJ1-5; 7 positions agree with TRBD1. The CDR3 is made up of 16 amino acids. J gave up 0 bases and V 3 bases, and 6 bases lay outside the gene matches. The germline V gene has CDR1 SGHKS and CDR2 YYEKEE (reference sequence). The CDR3 sequence is CASSSRTGYSNQPQHF. DNA of the CDR3: TGTGCCAGCAGCTCTCGGACAGGATATAGCAATCAGCCCCAGCATTTT. Filled out from reference TRBV5-5 and TRBJ1-5, the complete variable domain reads DAGVTQSPTHLIKTRGQQVTLRCSPISGHKSVSWYQQVLGQGPQFIFQYYEKEERGRGNFPDRFSARQFPNYSSELNVNALLLGDSALYLCASSSRTGYSNQPQHFGDGTRLSIL.

Only one count was recorded for this clone. The V gene is TRBV18, the J gene TRBJ2-7; 11 bases fit TRBD2. After removal of 3 bases from V and 1 base from J, the junction contained 5 bases not matched to a gene. The CDR3 is made up of 16 amino acids. Germline assignment: CDR1 KGHSH and CDR2 LQKENI. The CDR3 spells CASSPRGLAESYEQYF. CDR3 DNA: TGTGCCAGCTCACCCCGGGGACTAGCGGAATCCTACGAGCAGTACTTC. The complete variable domain, with remaining parts taken from reference TRBV18 and TRBJ2-7, reads NAGVMQNPRHLVRRRGQEARLRCSPMKGHSHVYWYRQLPEEGLKFMVYLQKENIIDESGMPKERFSAEFPKEGPSILRIQQVVRGDSAAYFCASSPRGLAESYEQYFGPGTRLTVT.

This clone was seen a single time. This chain links TRBV2 with TRBJ1-5; D gene uncertain. V lost 3 bases, J lost 4 bases, and 10 bases lay in between. CDR1 is SNHLY and CDR2 is FYNNEI in the germline V gene. This CDR3 comprises 14 residues. The CDR3 sequence is CASSDSSPNQPQHF. CDR3 DNA: TGTGCCAGCAGTGATAGTTCCCCAAATCAGCCCCAGCATTTT.

This clone was picked up one time. The chain employs TRBV27 and TRBJ2-1, with 10 bases matching TRBD2. Looked up from germline, CDR1 is MNHEY and CDR2 is SMNVEV (reference sequence). CDR3 length equals 15 residues. The V and J ends lost 5 bases and 0 bases, in that order; junction bases with no gene match: 1. The CDR3 sequence: CASSASGSSYNEQFF. CDR3 nucleotide sequence: TGTGCCAGCAGTGCTAGCGGGAGCTCCTACAATGAGCAGTTCTTC.

V is TRBV5-1 and J is TRBJ2-2; D is possibly TRBD1 (5 bases). The V gene's germline CDR1 is SGHRS and CDR2 YFSETQ. V was trimmed by 4 bases and J by 4 bases, leaving 17 bases between them. CDR3 size: 16 residues. Here the CDR3 reads CASSDDRTLSTGELFF. For the CDR3, the DNA is TGCGCCAGCAGCGATGACAGAACTCTGTCCACCGGGGAGCTGTTTTTT.